This T cell receptor beta chain originates from a study of blood T cell repertoires in COVID-19. Overall study: From the United States, Italy and Spain came samples of acute and convalescent COVID-19. T cells, B-cell-depleted T cells, or PBMCs supplied cDNA or gDNA.

Original processing methods: Researchers report that nucleated cell counts were estimated from reference gene primer amplification. The data were produced by immunoSEQ multiplex PCR, yet TCRdb's version contains in-frame clones alone and is incomplete. V, J and clone size reflect that table, while D and trimming were determined from the DNA. The data show approximately 220,000 clones, with around 85% seen just once and 2.2% held by the top ten. CDR1 is LGHNA and CDR2 is YSLEER in the germline V gene. The CDR3 runs to 15 residues. After removal of 3 bases from V and 10 bases from J, the junction contained 5 bases not matched to a gene.

The specimen sequenced was peripheral blood. The TCR sequence derives from a woman aged 45-59 years with acute or convalescent COVID-19. V gene TRBV4-3 combines with J gene TRBJ2-3; 15 bases align to TRBD2. This CDR3 reads CASSHGTSGGLAQYF. CDR3 bases: TGCGCCAGCAGCCACGGGACTAGCGGGGGGCTGGCGCAGTATTTT.